This T cell receptor beta chain derives from a study of blood T cell repertoires in COVID-19. Germline V gene data show CDR1 as SGHRS and CDR2 as YFSETQ. There are 15 residues in the CDR3. V was trimmed by 4 bases and J by 1 base, leaving 14 bases between them. Sequencing used immunoSEQ multiplex PCR; TCRdb keeps in-frame clones, though not all of them. The sample gives about 42,000 clones, about 89% of which show up once; 6.2% is in the top ten. The chain links TRBV5-1 to TRBJ1-1; D perhaps matches TRBD1 (6 bases). This clonotype originated in a human donor in a cohort sampled during active COVID-19. Sequencing was performed on peripheral blood. This CDR3 is CASSPTGFGNTEAFF. The DNA for the CDR3 is TGCGCCAGCAGCCCAACAGGGTTTGGGAACACTGAAGCTTTCTTT.